A single sample is the source of the 22 T cell receptor beta chains below, sequenced in a study of blood T cell repertoires in COVID-19. Assay: immunoSEQ multiplex PCR; the TCRdb copy retains only in-frame clones and omits some. The repertoire holds 250,000 to 300,000 clones, 85% seen once, with around 5.5% in the top ten. The sequenced sample consisted of peripheral blood. The receptors originated from a man in his fifties with active or convalescent COVID-19.

In nucleotides, the CDR3 is TGTGCCAGCATAGCACAGGGATTGGGGACTGAAGCTTTCTTT. It yields the protein CASIAQGLGTEAFF. The rearrangement joins TRBV7-9 to TRBJ1-1, with D tentatively TRBD1 (6 bases). The CDR3 has 14 residues. With 7 bases removed from V and 5 bases from J, the gap between germline ends came to 17 bases. Germline V CDR1 and CDR2: SEHNR, FQNEAQ (reference sequence).

This clone appeared a single time. V gene TRBV19 combines with J gene TRBJ1-1, with D possibly matching TRBD1 (5 bases). This CDR3 region has 16 residues. From germline, CDR1 is LNHDA and CDR2 SQIVND (reference sequence). Between the trimmed V and J ends, which lost 5 bases and 5 bases, there was a span of 21 bases. The CDR3 loop is CASSPRQFGSKTEAFF. CDR3 coding DNA: TGTGCCAGTAGTCCCCGACAGTTTGGGTCGAAAACTGAAGCTTTCTTT. Using reference TRBV19 and TRBJ1-1 for the parts outside the CDR3, the full variable domain is DGGITQSPKYLFRKEGQNVTLSCEQNLNHDAMYWYRQDPGQGLRLIYYSQIVNDFQKGDIAEGYSVSREKKESFPLTVTSAQKNPTAFYLCASSPRQFGSKTEAFFGQGTRLTVV.

The V gene is TRBV3-1 (or the pseudogene TRBV3-2), the J gene TRBJ1-6; D is undetermined. V dropped 3 bases and J dropped 6 bases, with 9 bases sitting between them. This CDR3 has 14 residues. Per the germline V gene, CDR1 is LGHDT and CDR2 is YNNKEL (reference sequence). CDR3 DNA sequence: TGTGCCAGCAGCCAGGAATGGAGTAATTCACCCCTCCACTTT. The encoded protein is CASSQEWSNSPLHF.

This rearrangement joins TRBV9 to TRBJ2-5; D call uncertain. The V end lost 4 bases, the J end lost 5 bases, and 18 bases lay between the germline ends. The CDR3 sequence is 15 residues long. CDR1 is SGDLS, CDR2 YYNGEE, per germline. The CDR3 nucleotides read TGTGCCAGCAGCACTACTTGGCTAGACGGGGAGACCCAGTACTTC. As protein: CASSTTWLDGETQYF.

The V call is TRBV18, the J call TRBJ2-1, with D unclear. Trimming stripped 3 bases from V and 10 bases from J, with 7 bases between. The CDR3 contains 11 residues. CDR1 is KGHSH, CDR2 LQKENI, per germline. This CDR3 is CASSPGGEQFF. CDR3 DNA sequence: TGTGCCAGCTCACCTGGCGGAGAGCAGTTCTTC.

The V and J genes are TRBV7-9 and TRBJ2-1, with unresolved D. Germline CDR1 reads SEHNR; CDR2 reads FQNEAQ (reference sequence). V was pared by 5 bases and J by 10 bases, with 9 bases between. This CDR3 has 11 amino acids. DNA of the CDR3: TGTGCCAGCAGCCCCTACTCCGAGCAGTTCTTC. Protein product: CASSPYSEQFF. The full variable domain, completed using reference TRBV7-9 and TRBJ2-1, is DTGVSQNPRHKITKRGQNVTFRCDPISEHNRLYWYRQTLGQGPEFLTYFQNEAQLEKSRLLSDRFSAERPKGSFSTLEIQRTEQGDSAMYLCASSPYSEQFFGPGTRLTVL.

The chain has TRBV12-5 and TRBJ2-1, with D perhaps TRBD2 (5 bases). Deletions cut 6 bases from V and 1 base from J, with 13 bases between. The CDR3 has 15 residues. Germline V gene data show CDR1 as LGHNT and CDR2 as FRNRAP. The CDR3 protein is CASGLDRGSYNEQFF. The CDR3 coding sequence is TGTGCTAGTGGGCTGGATCGAGGGTCCTACAATGAGCAGTTCTTC.

The V call is TRBV4-1, the J call TRBJ2-1; TRBD2 aligns across 9 bases. The CDR3 has 16 amino acids. From germline, CDR1 is MGHRA and CDR2 YSYEKL. J gave up 8 bases and V 1 base, and 9 bases lay outside the gene matches. CDR3 sequence reads: CASSQGVLAGRYEQFF. CDR3 bases: TGCGCCAGCAGCCAAGGGGTCCTAGCGGGACGGTATGAGCAGTTCTTC.

This rearrangement joins TRBV7-2 to TRBJ2-3, with 12 bases identical to TRBD2. The V segment lost 2 bases and the J segment 3 bases; nucleotides outside the gene matches: 6. The germline gives CDR1 SGHTA, CDR2 FQGNSA. This CDR3 is built from 17 residues. The CDR3 nucleotides read TGTGCCAGCAGCTTATGGCTAGCGGGAGGGCCTACAGATACGCAGTATTTT. This codes for CASSLWLAGGPTDTQYF.

CDR3 amino acids: CSVQTGLNTEAFF. CDR3 nucleotides: TGCAGCGTTCAGACAGGGCTGAACACTGAAGCTTTCTTT. The rearrangement joins TRBV29-1 to TRBJ1-1; TRBD1 agrees at 7 bases. Germline values: CDR1 SQVTM, CDR2 ANQGSEA. The CDR3 has 13 amino acids. V trimming: 5 bases; J trimming: 0 bases; junction bases outside the gene matches: 3.

CDR3 DNA sequence: TGTGCCAGCAGCAATCCGGGACAGGGGTGGAATGAGCAGTTCTTC. Translating it yields CASSNPGQGWNEQFF. The chain uses TRBV28 and TRBJ2-1; 10 nucleotides agree with TRBD1. V was clipped by 6 bases and J by 7 bases; unmatched bases: 9. Germline values: CDR1 MDHEN, CDR2 SYDVKM. This CDR3 contains 15 residues.

CDR3 residues: CASSRQGKNTEAFF. CDR3 DNA: TGTGCCAGCTCGCGACAGGGGAAGAACACTGAAGCTTTCTTT. This chain uses TRBV18 with TRBJ1-1, with 8 bases lining up with TRBD1. CDR1 is KGHSH, CDR2 LQKENI, per germline. The CDR3 is 14 residues long. Germline trimming cut 6 bases from V and 1 base from J; bases unmatched to any gene: 4.

This clone was recorded once. The chain carries TRBV5-1 and TRBJ1-3, with 7 bases identical to TRBD1. Trimming at V came to 0 bases and at J to 0 bases, leaving 3 bases not matched to a gene. Germline loops: CDR1 SGHRS, CDR2 YFSETQ. The CDR3 contains 16 residues. In nucleotides, the CDR3 is TGCGCCAGCAGCTTGGAGGGACAGTTCTCTGGAAACACCATATATTTT. It specifies CASSLEGQFSGNTIYF.

The CDR3 region has the DNA TGTGCCAGTAGTATTACCCCAGGGGTAGGCTATGGCTACACCTTC. Amino acids: CASSITPGVGYGYTF. The chain combines TRBV19 with TRBJ1-2, with a possible D match to TRBD1 (6 bases). V was pared by 3 bases and J by 4 bases, with 15 bases between. The CDR3 consists of 15 residues. From germline, CDR1 is LNHDA and CDR2 SQIVND (reference sequence).

V gene TRBV18 combines with J gene TRBJ2-1, with 8 bases identical to TRBD2. CDR1 KGHSH and CDR2 LQKENI come from the germline V gene. The CDR3 length is 16 residues. Germline trimming cut 5 bases from V and 1 base from J; bases unmatched to any gene: 7. As DNA, the CDR3 is TGTGCCAGCTCATTCGGACTAGCTGGTTCCTACAATGAGCAGTTCTTC. This translates into CASSFGLAGSYNEQFF.

V usage is TRBV2 and J usage is TRBJ1-3; 10 bases align to TRBD1. V lost 6 bases, J lost 0 bases, and 2 bases stayed unmatched. In germline, CDR1 is SNHLY, CDR2 FYNNEI. This CDR3 region has 15 residues. CDR3 loop: CASRGTGASGNTIYF. The CDR3 DNA is TGTGCCAGCAGGGGGACAGGGGCCTCTGGAAACACCATATATTTT.

This clone occurred once. J is TRBJ2-1 and V is TRBV30; D is uncertain. The CDR3 spans 12 residues. V gave up 1 base and J gave up 3 bases, with 4 bases separating them. The germline gives CDR1 GTSNPN, CDR2 SVGIG (reference sequence). CDR3 sequence (DNA): TGTGCCTGGAGTGGAGGCTACAATGAGCAGTTCTTC. This codes for CAWSGGYNEQFF.

The V gene is TRBV9, the J gene TRBJ1-3; D may be TRBD1 (5 bases). The CDR3 consists of 12 residues. CDR1 and CDR2 (germline): SGDLS, YYNGEE. V was clipped by 7 bases and J by 8 bases, with 13 bases between them. The CDR3 reads CASSSGGDTIYF. For the CDR3, the DNA is TGTGCCAGCTCATCTGGGGGGGACACCATATATTTT.

This chain connects TRBV19 to TRBJ2-1; weak D call: TRBD2 (5 bases). Deletions cut 6 bases from V and 10 bases from J, with 16 bases between. CDR1 is LNHDA, CDR2 SQIVND, per germline (reference sequence). The CDR3 is 13 amino acids. The CDR3 DNA reads TGTGCCAGTAGCTTCGATCTGGGAGTCGAGCAGTTCTTC. It is translated as CASSFDLGVEQFF.

The V call is TRBV30, the J call TRBJ1-2, with 7 bases matching TRBD1. The junction had 4 bases not matched to a gene; V was cut back by 1 base and J by 2 bases. The CDR3 is 14 amino acids. The germline CDR1 and CDR2 sequences are GTSNPN and SVGIG (reference sequence). Here the CDR3 reads CAWSAGTANYGYTF. CDR3 sequence (DNA): TGTGCCTGGAGTGCGGGGACAGCGAACTATGGCTACACCTTC.

The CDR3 region has the DNA TGTGCCTGGAGTGTGGCCGTTGAAGCTTTCTTT. This sequence encodes CAWSVAVEAFF. The V call is TRBV30, the J call TRBJ1-1; D call uncertain. Deletions cut 0 bases from V and 7 bases from J, with 6 bases between. CDR1 is GTSNPN and CDR2 is SVGIG in the germline V gene (reference sequence). CDR3 length: 11 residues.

The gene calls are TRBV28 and TRBJ2-1; 13 positions agree with TRBD2. Germline-derived CDR1 and CDR2 are MDHEN and SYDVKM. Germline trimming cut 6 bases from V and 7 bases from J; bases unmatched to any gene: 9. This CDR3 is built from 16 residues. The chain's CDR3 is CASRSVTSGRVNEQFF. The CDR3 DNA sequence: TGTGCCAGCAGGTCCGTAACTAGCGGGAGGGTAAATGAGCAGTTCTTC.